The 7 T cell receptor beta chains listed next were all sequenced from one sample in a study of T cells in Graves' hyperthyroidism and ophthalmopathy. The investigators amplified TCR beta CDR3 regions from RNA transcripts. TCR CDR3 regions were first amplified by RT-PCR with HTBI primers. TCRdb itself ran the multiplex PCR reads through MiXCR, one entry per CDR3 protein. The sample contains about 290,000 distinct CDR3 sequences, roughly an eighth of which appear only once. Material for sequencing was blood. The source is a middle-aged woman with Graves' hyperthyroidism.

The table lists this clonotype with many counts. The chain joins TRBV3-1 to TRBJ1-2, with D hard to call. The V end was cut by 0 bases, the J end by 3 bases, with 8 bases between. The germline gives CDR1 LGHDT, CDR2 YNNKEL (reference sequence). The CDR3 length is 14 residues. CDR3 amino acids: CASSQDVRDYGYTF. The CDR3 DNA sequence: TGTGCCAGCAGCCAAGATGTGAGGGACTATGGCTACACCTTC.

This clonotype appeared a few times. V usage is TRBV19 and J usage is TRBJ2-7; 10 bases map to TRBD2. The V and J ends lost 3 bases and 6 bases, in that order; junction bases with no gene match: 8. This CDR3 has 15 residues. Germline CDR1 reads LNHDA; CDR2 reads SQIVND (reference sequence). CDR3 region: CASSIVLAGVREQYF. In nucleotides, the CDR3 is TGTGCCAGTAGTATCGTCCTAGCGGGAGTTCGCGAGCAGTACTTC.

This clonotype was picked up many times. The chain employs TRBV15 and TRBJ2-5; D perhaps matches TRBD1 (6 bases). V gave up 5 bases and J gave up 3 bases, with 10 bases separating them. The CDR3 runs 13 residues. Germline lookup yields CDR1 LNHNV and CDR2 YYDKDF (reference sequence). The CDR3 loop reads CATSGGTKETQYF. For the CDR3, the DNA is TGTGCCACCAGCGGTGGGACAAAAGAGACCCAGTACTTC.

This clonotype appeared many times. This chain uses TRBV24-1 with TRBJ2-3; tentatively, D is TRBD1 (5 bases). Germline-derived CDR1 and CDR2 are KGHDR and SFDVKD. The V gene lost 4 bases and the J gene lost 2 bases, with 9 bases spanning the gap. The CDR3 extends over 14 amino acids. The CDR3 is CATSEGRTTDTQYF. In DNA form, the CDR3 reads TGTGCCACCAGTGAGGGGCGAACCACAGATACGCAGTATTTT.

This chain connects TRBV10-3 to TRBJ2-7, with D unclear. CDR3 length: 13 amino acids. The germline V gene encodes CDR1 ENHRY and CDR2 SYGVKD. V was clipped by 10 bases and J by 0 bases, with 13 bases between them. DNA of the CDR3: TGTGCCACGATGGGGTACGACTCCTACGAGCAGTACTTC. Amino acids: CATMGYDSYEQYF.

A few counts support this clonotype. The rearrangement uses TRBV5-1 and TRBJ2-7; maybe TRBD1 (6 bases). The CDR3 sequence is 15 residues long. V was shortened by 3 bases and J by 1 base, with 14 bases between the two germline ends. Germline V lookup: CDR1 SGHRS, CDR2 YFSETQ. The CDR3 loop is CASSSSGTKSYEQYF. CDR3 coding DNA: TGCGCCAGCAGCTCCTCCGGGACAAAATCCTACGAGCAGTACTTC.

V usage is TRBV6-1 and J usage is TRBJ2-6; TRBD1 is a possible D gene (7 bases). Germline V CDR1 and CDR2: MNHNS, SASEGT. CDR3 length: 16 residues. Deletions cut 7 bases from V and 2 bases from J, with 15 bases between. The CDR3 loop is CASIADREAGANVLTF. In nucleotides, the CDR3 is TGTGCCAGCATCGCCGACAGGGAGGCTGGGGCCAACGTCCTGACTTTC.